This T cell receptor (beta chain) was sequenced in a study of shared T cell receptors in the human thymus. The germline V gene has CDR1 MDHEN and CDR2 SYDVKM. The J segment lost 6 bases and the V segment lost 8 bases, leaving 18 bases of the junction unmatched. The CDR3 runs 17 residues. This table comes from immunoSEQ multiplex PCR, and its TCRdb copy is limited to in-frame clones, with some not included. The sample consists of more than 300,000 clones, just under 95% of them appearing once. The chain joins TRBV28 to TRBJ1-5; 8 nucleotides align to TRBD1. This TCR came from a human donor. Material for sequencing was thymocytes. The CDR3 is CASLSGQGEKFPQPQHF. The CDR3 coding sequence is TGTGCCAGCTTGTCCGGACAGGGAGAAAAATTTCCTCAGCCCCAGCATTTT.